Described below is a single T cell receptor (beta chain) sequence and its context. The source of the sample is a study of OX40 agonist ivuxolimab in advanced cancers. Looked up from germline, CDR1 is SGHTA and CDR2 is FQGTGA. The CDR3 has 13 amino acids. With 3 bases removed from V and 7 bases from J, the gap between germline ends came to 12 bases. Libraries were prepared by immunoSEQ multiplex PCR; TCRdb keeps only in-frame clonotypes and omits some of them. The sample holds 65,000 to 85,000 clones, 85% to 90% seen once. The sequencing here drew on CD4+ or CD8+ T cells sorted from blood, taken in a trial of the OX40 agonist ivuxolimab. This TCR came from an adult with an advanced solid tumor such as melanoma, head and neck, liver or kidney cancer. J is TRBJ1-2 and V is TRBV7-3, with D tentatively TRBD1 (5 bases). CDR3 residues: CASSFQRGAGYTF. CDR3 nucleotide sequence: TGTGCCAGCAGCTTTCAAAGGGGCGCTGGCTACACCTTC.